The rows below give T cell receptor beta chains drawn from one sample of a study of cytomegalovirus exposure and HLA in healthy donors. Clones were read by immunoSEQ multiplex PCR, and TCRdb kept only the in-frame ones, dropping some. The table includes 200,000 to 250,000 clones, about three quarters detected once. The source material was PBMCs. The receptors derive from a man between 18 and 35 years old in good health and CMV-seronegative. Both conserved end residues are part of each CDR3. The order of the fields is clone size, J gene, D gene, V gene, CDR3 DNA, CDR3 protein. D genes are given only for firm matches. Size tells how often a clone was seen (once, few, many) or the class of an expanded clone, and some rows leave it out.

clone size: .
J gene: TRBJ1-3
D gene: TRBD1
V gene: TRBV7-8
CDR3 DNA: TGTGCCAGCAGCTTACTGACAGGGCCGAATGGAAACACCATATATTTT
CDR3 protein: CASSLLTGPNGNTIYF

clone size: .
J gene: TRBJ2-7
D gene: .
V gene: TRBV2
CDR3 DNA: TGTGCCAGCAGTGCGACAGGAGTGAGATACGAGCAGTACTTC
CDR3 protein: CASSATGVRYEQYF

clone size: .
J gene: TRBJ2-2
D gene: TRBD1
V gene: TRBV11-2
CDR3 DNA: TGTGCCAGCAGCTACTGCCGGGACAGTAACACCGGGGAGCTGTTTTTT
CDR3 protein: CASSYCRDSNTGELFF

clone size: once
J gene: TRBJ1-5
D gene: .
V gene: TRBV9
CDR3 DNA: TGTGCCAGCAGCGTAGAGGGGAGGGGTAATCAGCCCCAGCATTTT
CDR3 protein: CASSVEGRGNQPQHF

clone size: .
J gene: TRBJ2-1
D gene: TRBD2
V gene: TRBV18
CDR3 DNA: TGTGCCAGCTCACCGGTAGCGGGAGTTCACAATGAGCAGTTCTTC
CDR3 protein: CASSPVAGVHNEQFF

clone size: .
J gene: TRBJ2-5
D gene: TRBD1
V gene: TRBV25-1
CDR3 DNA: TGTGCCAGCAGTGAAAGGGGACAGGGGTTGGGGACCCAGTACTTC
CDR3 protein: CASSERGQGLGTQYF

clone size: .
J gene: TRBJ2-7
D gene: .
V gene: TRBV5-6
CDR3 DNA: TGTGCCAGCAGCTTGGTTCCGTATATCTACGAGCAGTACTTC
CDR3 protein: CASSLVPYIYEQYF

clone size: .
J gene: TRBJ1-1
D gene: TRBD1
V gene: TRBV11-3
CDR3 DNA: TGTGCCAGCAGCTTTTCAGGGGGTTCTGGTACTGAAGCTTTCTTT
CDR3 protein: CASSFSGGSGTEAFF

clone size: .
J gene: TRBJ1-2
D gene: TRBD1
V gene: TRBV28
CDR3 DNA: TGTGCCAGCAGTTTCAACAGGGGGCTAGGGGGCTACACCTTC
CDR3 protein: CASSFNRGLGGYTF

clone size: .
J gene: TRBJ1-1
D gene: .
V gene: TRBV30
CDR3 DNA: TGTGCCTGGAGCTGGCAGACTGAAGCTTTCTTT
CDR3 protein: CAWSWQTEAFF

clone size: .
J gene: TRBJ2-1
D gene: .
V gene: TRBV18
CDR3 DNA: TGTGCCAGCTCACCACGGGGGGAAGAGGACAATGAGCAGTTCTTC
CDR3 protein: CASSPRGEEDNEQFF

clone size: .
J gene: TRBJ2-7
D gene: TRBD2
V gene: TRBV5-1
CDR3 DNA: TGCGCCAGCAGCTTGCTTAGCGGGAGATCCCACGAGCAGTACTTC
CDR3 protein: CASSLLSGRSHEQYF

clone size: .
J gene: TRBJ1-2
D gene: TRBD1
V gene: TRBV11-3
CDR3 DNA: TGTGCCAGCAGGGACAGGAGTCAGAAAGGCGGCTACACCTTC
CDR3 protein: CASRDRSQKGGYTF

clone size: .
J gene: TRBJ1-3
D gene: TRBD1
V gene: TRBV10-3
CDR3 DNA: TGTGCCATCAGGGGGGACAGTTCTTCCTCTGGAAACACCATATATTTT
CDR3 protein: CAIRGDSSSSGNTIYF

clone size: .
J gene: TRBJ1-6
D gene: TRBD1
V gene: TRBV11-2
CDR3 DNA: TGTGCCAGCAGCTTAGACGGGACAGGGGTTTTCAATTCACCCCTCCACTTT
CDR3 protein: CASSLDGTGVFNSPLHF

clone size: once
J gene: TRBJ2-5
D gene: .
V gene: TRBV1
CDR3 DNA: TGCACCAGCAGCACTCGAGGGACACAAGATGAGACCCAGTACTTC
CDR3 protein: CTSSTRGTQDETQYF

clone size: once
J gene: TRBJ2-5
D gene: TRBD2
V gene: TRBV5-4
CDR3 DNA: TGTGCCAGCAGCGCCATCACTAGCGGGAGCCGGGAGACCCAGTACTTC
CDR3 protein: CASSAITSGSRETQYF

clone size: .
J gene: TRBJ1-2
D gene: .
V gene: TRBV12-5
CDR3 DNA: TGTGCTAGTGGTTTGTCGCAGGGAGGGCGCGGCTACACCTTC
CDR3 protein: CASGLSQGGRGYTF

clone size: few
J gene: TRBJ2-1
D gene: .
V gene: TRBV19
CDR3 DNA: TGTGCCAGTAATCTTGGCGGAGGGCCTGACAATGAGCAGTTCTTC
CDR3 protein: CASNLGGGPDNEQFF

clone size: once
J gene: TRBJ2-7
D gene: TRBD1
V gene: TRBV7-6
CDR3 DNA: TGTGCCAGCAGCTCACCGGACAGGGACGTATACGAGCAGTACTTC
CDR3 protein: CASSSPDRDVYEQYF

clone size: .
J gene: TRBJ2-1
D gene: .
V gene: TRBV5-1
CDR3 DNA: TGCGCCAGCAGCCGAACGGACTCGGGTTCCTACAATGAGCAGTTCTTC
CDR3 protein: CASSRTDSGSYNEQFF

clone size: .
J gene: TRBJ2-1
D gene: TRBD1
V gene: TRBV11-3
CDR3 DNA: TGTGCCAGCAGCCACCGGGACAGAGAGATAGATGAGCAGTTCTTC
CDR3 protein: CASSHRDREIDEQFF

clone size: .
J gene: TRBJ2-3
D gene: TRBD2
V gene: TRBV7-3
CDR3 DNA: TGTGCCAGCAGCTTAAGGGGGCCTAGCGGGAGTCAAAGAGCAGATACGCAGTATTTT
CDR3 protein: CASSLRGPSGSQRADTQYF

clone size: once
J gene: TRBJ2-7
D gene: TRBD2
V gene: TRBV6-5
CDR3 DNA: TGTGCCAGCAGTTACGCTCCGACGGGAGGGTACGAGCAGTACTTC
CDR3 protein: CASSYAPTGGYEQYF

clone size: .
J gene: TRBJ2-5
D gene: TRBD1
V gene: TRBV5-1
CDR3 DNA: TGCGCCAGCAGCTTGGGACAGGGACAAGAGACCCAGTACTTC
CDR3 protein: CASSLGQGQETQYF

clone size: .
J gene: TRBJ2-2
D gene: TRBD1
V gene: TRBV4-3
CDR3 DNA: TGCGCCAGCAGCCCGGATGGGACAGGGGGCACCGGGGAGCTGTTTTTT
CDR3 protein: CASSPDGTGGTGELFF

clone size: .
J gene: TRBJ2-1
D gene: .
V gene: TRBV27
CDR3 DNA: TGTGCCAGCAGTTTAGGGACTTCACCCAATGAGCAGTTCTTC
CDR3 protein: CASSLGTSPNEQFF

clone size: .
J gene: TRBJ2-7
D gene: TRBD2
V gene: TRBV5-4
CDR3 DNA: TGTGCCAGCAGCTTGGGAGCGGGAGAAGAGCAGTACTTC
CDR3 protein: CASSLGAGEEQYF

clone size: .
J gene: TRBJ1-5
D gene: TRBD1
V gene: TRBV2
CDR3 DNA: TGTGCCAGCAGGGTCGACAGGGGCGAAAATCAGCCCCAGCATTTT
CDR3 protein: CASRVDRGENQPQHF

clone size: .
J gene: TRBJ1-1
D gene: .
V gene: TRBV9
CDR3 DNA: TGTGCCAGCAGCGTATCCCCGACAGGAGCGAACACTGAAGCTTTCTTT
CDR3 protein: CASSVSPTGANTEAFF

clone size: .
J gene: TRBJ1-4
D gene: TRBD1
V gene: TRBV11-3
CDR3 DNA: TGTGCCAGCAGCTACCGACAGGGGAGAGATGAAAAACTGTTTTTT
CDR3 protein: CASSYRQGRDEKLFF

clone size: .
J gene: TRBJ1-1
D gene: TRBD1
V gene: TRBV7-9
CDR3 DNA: TGTGCCAGCAGCTCCCTCCCGGGACAGGGTACGGGCACTGAAGCTTTCTTT
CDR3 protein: CASSSLPGQGTGTEAFF

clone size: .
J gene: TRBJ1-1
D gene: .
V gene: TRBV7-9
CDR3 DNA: TGTGCCAGCAGCCCCGCGGATGGTCAGAACACTGAAGCTTTCTTT
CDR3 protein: CASSPADGQNTEAFF

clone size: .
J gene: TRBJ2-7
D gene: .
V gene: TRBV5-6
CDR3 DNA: TGTGCCAGCAGCTTCCAGGACATTTACGAGCAGTACTTC
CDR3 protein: CASSFQDIYEQYF

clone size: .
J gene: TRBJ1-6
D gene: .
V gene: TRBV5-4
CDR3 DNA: TGTGCCAGCAGCTTGGTACAGGGCGGCTATAATTCACCCCTCCACTTT
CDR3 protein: CASSLVQGGYNSPLHF